This entry is about one T cell receptor (beta chain). The repertoire was sequenced with immunoSEQ multiplex PCR; TCRdb's copy has only in-frame clones and lacks some. The table records about 100,000 clones, around nine tenths of them present only once. The record originates from a study of T cell responses to AZD1222 COVID-19 vaccine. Across the whole study: It was second doses at about 4 or about 12 weeks that were pooled.

Germline V gives CDR1 MNHNY, CDR2 SVGAGI (reference sequence). The V gene lost 5 bases and the J gene lost 7 bases, with 12 bases spanning the gap. The CDR3 length is 13 residues. Specimen: peripheral blood, collected on day 0 of AZD1222 vaccination. This receptor was identified in an adult in good health. The chain is built from TRBV6-6 and TRBJ1-5; D uncertain. The CDR3 bases are TGTGCCAGCAGTCGCCAGAAATACCAGCCCCAGCATTTT. Protein sequence: CASSRQKYQPQHF.